These 27 T cell receptor beta chains came from one sample sequenced in a study of glioma-infiltrating T cells after dendritic cell vaccination. The assay was immunoSEQ multiplex PCR, and TCRdb's table has in-frame clones only and misses some. The table includes some 100,000 clones, 85% to 90% detected once. Here the sequenced sample was blood, taken before dendritic cell vaccination. The receptors were sampled from a human donor with glioblastoma.

The chain has TRBV11-2 and TRBJ1-2; weak D call: TRBD1 (5 bases). V was trimmed by 6 bases and J by 4 bases, leaving 12 bases between them. This CDR3 contains 13 residues. Germline CDR1 reads SGHAT; CDR2 reads FQNNGV. CDR3 amino acids: CASRGAGLYGYTF. CDR3 DNA: TGTGCCAGCAGGGGCGCGGGACTCTATGGCTACACCTTC.

As for this clone: Other DNA variants within this sample encode the same CDR3. The chain carries TRBV5-1 and TRBJ1-1; D gene ambiguous. The CDR3 spans 14 residues. CDR1 and CDR2 from the germline V gene are SGHRS and YFSETQ. Trimming removed 0 bases from V and 0 bases from J, with 6 bases in between. CDR3 in DNA: TGCGCCAGCAGCTTGGACAGTTTGAACACTGAAGCTTTCTTT. As protein: CASSLDSLNTEAFF.

The J gene is TRBJ1-1, the V gene TRBV2; D gene ambiguous. Germline CDR1 reads SNHLY; CDR2 reads FYNNEI. There are 13 residues in the CDR3. V lost 8 bases and J lost 1, with 11 bases in between. The CDR3 bases are TGTGCCAGCTGGAGGACCTGGAACACTGAAGCTTTCTTT. Encoded protein: CASWRTWNTEAFF.

The J gene is TRBJ2-7, the V gene TRBV5-1, with D maybe TRBD2 (6 bases). Germline V gives CDR1 SGHRS, CDR2 YFSETQ. Trimming left V 3 bases short and J 0 bases short, with 16 bases between. This CDR3 is built from 16 residues. The CDR3 DNA sequence: TGCGCCAGCAGCTCCTCAGCGGGCCGGAGCTCCTACGAGCAGTACTTC. Its protein product is CASSSSAGRSSYEQYF. Supplemented by reference TRBV5-1 and TRBJ2-7, the full variable domain reads KAGVTQTPRYLIKTRGQQVTLSCSPISGHRSVSWYQQTPGQGLQFLFEYFSETQRNKGNFPGRFSGRQFSNSRSEMNVSTLELGDSALYLCASSSSAGRSSYEQYFGPGTRLTVT.

CDR3: CAWSNQDQGNYGYTF. CDR3 nucleotide sequence: TGTGCCTGGTCTAATCAAGACCAGGGGAACTATGGCTACACCTTC. The V gene is TRBV30, the J gene TRBJ1-2; D is possibly TRBD1 (6 bases). The germline V gene encodes CDR1 GTSNPN and CDR2 SVGIG (reference sequence). CDR3 length equals 15 residues. The ends were cut back, 5 bases at V and 2 bases at J, with 18 bases in the middle.

The chain combines TRBV29-1 with TRBJ2-7; 7 positions match TRBD2. The germline V gene has CDR1 SQVTM and CDR2 ANQGSEA. The CDR3 runs to 14 residues. V shed 4 bases, J shed 0 bases, and the junction held 6 bases outside the gene matches. CDR3 coding DNA: TGCAGCGTTGGGGGGGGGATGGTCTCCTACGAGCAGTACTTC. Its protein is CSVGGGMVSYEQYF.

The rearrangement uses TRBV7-3 and TRBJ1-2; weak D call: TRBD1 (5 bases). The germline V gene has CDR1 SGHTA and CDR2 FQGTGA. The V end was cut by 4 bases, the J end by 7 bases, with 7 bases between. There are 11 residues in the CDR3. The CDR3 protein is CASSSGAGYTF. The CDR3 coding sequence is TGTGCCAGCAGCTCTGGGGCTGGCTACACCTTC. The variable domain in full, with the rest retrieved from reference TRBV7-3 and TRBJ1-2, is GAGVSQTPSNKVTEKGKYVELRCDPISGHTALYWYRQSLGQGPEFLIYFQGTGAADDSGLPNDRFFAVRPEGSVSTLKIQRTERGDSAVYLCASSSGAGYTFGSGTRLTVV.

The CDR3: CASSSGQGGGLGTQYF. DNA for the CDR3: TGTGCCAGCAGCTCCGGACAGGGAGGGGGCCTGGGGACCCAGTACTTC. The chain has TRBV11-3 and TRBJ2-5; possibly TRBD1 for D (8 bases). The V and J ends lost 4 bases and 7 bases respectively, with 22 bases between them. This CDR3 has 16 residues. CDR1 and CDR2 from the germline V gene are SGHNT and YENEEA.

The gene calls are TRBV7-2 and TRBJ2-7; 13 bases align to TRBD2. The trim removed 5 bases at V and 7 bases at J, leaving 5 bases unmatched. The germline V gene encodes CDR1 SGHTA and CDR2 FQGNSA. CDR3 size: 14 residues. The CDR3 bases are TGTGCCAGCAGCGTACTAGCGGGGGGGGGAGAGCAGTACTTC. This gives the protein CASSVLAGGGEQYF.

In nucleotides, the CDR3 is TGTGCCAGCAGCTTAAGCGTCGCGGAGACCCAGTACTTC. Amino acids: CASSLSVAETQYF. The chain recombines TRBV7-2 with TRBJ2-5; D is undetermined. V was cut by 2 bases and J by 5 bases, with 9 bases left in between. Germline CDR1 SGHTA, CDR2 FQGNSA. CDR3 length: 13 residues. The whole variable domain, remainder taken from reference TRBV7-2 and TRBJ2-5, is GAGVSQSPSNKVTEKGKDVELRCDPISGHTALYWYRQSLGQGLEFLIYFQGNSAPDKSGLPSDRFSAERTGGSVSTLTIQRTQQEDSAVYLCASSLSVAETQYFGPGTRLLVL.

This clone was seen only once. V usage is TRBV27 and J usage is TRBJ2-7, with TRBD1 identical over 8 bases. The ends lost 3 bases at V and 6 bases at J; junction bases unmatched: 13. This CDR3 is built from 16 residues. Per germline, CDR1 MNHEY and CDR2 SMNVEV (reference sequence). The CDR3 DNA sequence: TGTGCCAGCAGTTTGACCTGGGACAGGCCCTACTCCGAGCAGTACTTC. Translating gives CASSLTWDRPYSEQYF.

This clone has just one count. The chain employs TRBV6-4 and TRBJ2-2, with D perhaps matching TRBD1 (7 bases). Germline CDR1 reads MRHNA; CDR2 reads SNTAGT. The length of the CDR3 is 16 residues. Trimming pared 0 bases from V and 5 bases from J, leaving 13 bases between. In DNA, the CDR3 is TGTGCCAGCAGTGACTCGGGCGCAGGGGGGACCGGGGAGCTGTTTTTT. As protein: CASSDSGAGGTGELFF.

The chain is built from TRBV27 and TRBJ2-7; 7 bases are a match to TRBD1. V lost 4 bases and J lost 3; bases outside the gene matches: 3. CDR1 is MNHEY, CDR2 SMNVEV, per germline (reference sequence). CDR3 length: 13 residues. The CDR3 nucleotides read TGTGCCAGCAGTTCCCGGGACAGCTACGAGCAGTACTTC. Its protein is CASSSRDSYEQYF.

V and J are TRBV5-1 and TRBJ2-3; D may be TRBD2 (5 bases). Germline loops: CDR1 SGHRS, CDR2 YFSETQ. The V end lost 6 bases, the J end lost 0 bases, and 14 bases lay between the germline ends. This CDR3 comprises 15 residues. CDR3 sequence reads: CASKSPAVSTDTQYF. The CDR3 bases are TGCGCCAGCAAGAGTCCAGCGGTAAGCACAGATACGCAGTATTTT.

The CDR3 coding sequence is TGTGCCAGCAGTCGGAGGGGCGGACAGGGGAAAGAGGGCTACACCTTC. This codes for CASSRRGGQGKEGYTF. The V call is TRBV6-6, the J call TRBJ1-2, with TRBD1 matching over 9 bases. This CDR3 has 16 residues. Trimming at V came to 5 bases and at J to 8 bases, leaving 15 bases not matched to a gene. Germline V gene data show CDR1 as MNHNY and CDR2 as SVGAGI (reference sequence).

The rearrangement links TRBV11-2 to TRBJ2-3; unclear D gene. The CDR3 consists of 13 residues. Trimming pared 2 bases from V and 8 bases from J, leaving 11 bases between. CDR1 is SGHAT and CDR2 is FQNNGV in the germline V gene. The CDR3 is CASSLLSTFTQYF. CDR3 coding DNA: TGTGCCAGCAGCTTACTATCGACATTTACGCAGTATTTT.

The chain couples TRBV30 to TRBJ2-5, with 10 bases identical to TRBD1. Germline V CDR1 and CDR2: GTSNPN, SVGIG (reference sequence). The V gene end was trimmed by 3 bases and the J gene end by 11 bases; junction bases not matched to a gene: 12. The CDR3 has 14 amino acids. For the CDR3, the DNA is TGTGCCTGGAGCGGTTGGGACAGGGGAAAGGAGCAGTACTTC. Protein: CAWSGWDRGKEQYF.

V is TRBV2 and J is TRBJ2-3; TRBD2 matches at 8 bases. The CDR3 contains 14 residues. Germline V gene sequence: CDR1 SNHLY, CDR2 FYNNEI. J lost 0 bases, V lost 9 bases, and 5 bases had no gene match. The CDR3 DNA is TGTGCCAGTATTAGCGGGGTTAGCACAGATACGCAGTATTTT. Translation: CASISGVSTDTQYF. The variable domain in full, with the rest retrieved from reference TRBV2 and TRBJ2-3, is EPEVTQTPSHQVTQMGQEVILRCVPISNHLYFYWYRQILGQKVEFLVSFYNNEISEKSEIFDDQFSVERPDGSNFTLKIRSTKLEDSAMYFCASISGVSTDTQYFGPGTRLTVL.

The chain is built from TRBV11-2 and TRBJ1-2; tentatively, D is TRBD1 (5 bases). The V end was cut by 5 bases, the J end by 1 base, with 14 bases between. The CDR3 loop spans 15 amino acids. Per the germline V gene, CDR1 is SGHAT and CDR2 is FQNNGV. The CDR3 sequence is CASSPSGGVNYGYTF. CDR3 DNA: TGTGCCAGCAGCCCATCCGGAGGGGTTAACTATGGCTACACCTTC. Full variable domain (remainder filled in from reference TRBV11-2 and TRBJ1-2): EAGVAQSPRYKIIEKRQSVAFWCNPISGHATLYWYQQILGQGPKLLIQFQNNGVVDDSQLPKDRFSAERLKGVDSTLKIQPAKLEDSAVYLCASSPSGGVNYGYTFGSGTRLTVV.

V is TRBV10-3 and J is TRBJ2-1, with TRBD2 identical over 10 bases. The germline CDR1 and CDR2 sequences are ENHRY and SYGVKD. J lost 8 bases, V lost 3 bases, and 10 bases had no gene match. The length of the CDR3 is 16 residues. The CDR3 sequence is CAISDQGLATGYEQFF. CDR3 nucleotide sequence: TGTGCCATCAGTGACCAGGGACTAGCGACAGGGTATGAGCAGTTCTTC.

J is TRBJ2-5 and V is TRBV5-8; 11 bases are a match to TRBD2. Per the germline V gene, CDR1 is SGHTS and CDR2 is YDEGEE. V dropped 3 bases and J dropped 5; count of bases not matched to a gene: 9. The CDR3 has 16 residues. CDR3 region: CASSSGLAATKETQYF. In nucleotides, the CDR3 is TGTGCCAGCAGCTCGGGACTAGCGGCCACCAAGGAGACCCAGTACTTC.

The chain joins TRBV5-6 to TRBJ2-5; the match to TRBD2 covers 13 bases. With V trimmed by 0 bases and J by 5 bases, 7 bases remained unmatched. There are 17 residues in the CDR3. Germline-derived CDR1 and CDR2 are SGHDT and YYEEEE. CDR3 nucleotides: TGTGCCAGCAGCTTGGTTGGACTAGCGGGAGTCGCGGAGACCCAGTACTTC. Its protein product is CASSLVGLAGVAETQYF. Based on the CDR3 plus reference TRBV5-6 and TRBJ2-5, the full variable domain is DAGVTQSPTHLIKTRGQQVTLRCSPKSGHDTVSWYQQALGQGPQFIFQYYEEEERQRGNFPDRFSGHQFPNYSSELNVNALLLGDSALYLCASSLVGLAGVAETQYFGPGTRLLVL.

The chain couples TRBV6-1 to TRBJ2-5; a possible D gene is TRBD1 (5 bases). The germline V gene has CDR1 MNHNS and CDR2 SASEGT. The CDR3 length is 15 residues. Deletions cut 1 base from V and 1 base from J, with 10 bases between. The CDR3 DNA is TGTGCCAGCAGTGAAGAAATGACAGTCCAAGAGACCCAGTACTTC. This translates into CASSEEMTVQETQYF.

This chain uses TRBV4-2 with TRBJ2-7; TRBD2 matches at 13 bases. V dropped 0 bases and J dropped 6; count of bases not matched to a gene: 2. The CDR3 sequence is 15 residues long. Germline V CDR1 and CDR2: LGHNA, YNFKEQ. CDR3 amino acids: CASSQEWTSGSEQYF. CDR3 nucleotide sequence: TGTGCCAGCAGCCAAGAATGGACTAGCGGGAGCGAGCAGTACTTC.

This clone was counted between two and nine times. This chain links TRBV6-6 with TRBJ2-7; perhaps TRBD1 as D (5 bases). The CDR3 extends over 14 amino acids. Germline V gene sequence: CDR1 MNHNY, CDR2 SVGAGI (reference sequence). V gave up 6 bases and J gave up 2 bases, with 14 bases separating them. CDR3 amino acids: CASSWGIGAYEQYF. The DNA of the CDR3 is TGTGCCAGCAGCTGGGGCATAGGGGCCTACGAGCAGTACTTC.

This clone was detected a few times. This chain uses TRBV4-1 with TRBJ2-7, with 10 nucleotides matching TRBD2. Trimming at V came to 1 base and at J to 7 bases, leaving 10 bases not matched to a gene. The CDR3 length is 16 residues. Germline V CDR1 and CDR2: MGHRA, YSYEKL. CDR3 sequence reads: CASSQALTSGAGEQYF. CDR3 sequence (DNA): TGCGCCAGCAGCCAAGCCCTAACTAGCGGGGCTGGGGAGCAGTACTTC.

The chain carries TRBV5-6 and TRBJ2-5; maybe TRBD2 (6 bases). Germline V lookup: CDR1 SGHDT, CDR2 YYEEEE. The V end was cut by 4 bases, the J end by 4 bases, with 17 bases between. The CDR3 has 15 residues. CDR3: CASSPIGGFGETQYF. For the CDR3, the DNA is TGTGCCAGCAGCCCGATTGGGGGGTTCGGAGAGACCCAGTACTTC. Based on the CDR3 plus reference TRBV5-6 and TRBJ2-5, the full variable domain is DAGVTQSPTHLIKTRGQQVTLRCSPKSGHDTVSWYQQALGQGPQFIFQYYEEEERQRGNFPDRFSGHQFPNYSSELNVNALLLGDSALYLCASSPIGGFGETQYFGPGTRLLVL.